This is a list of T cell receptor beta chains from one sample in a study of human CD4 T cells and Enterobacteriaceae. Generated by immunoSEQ multiplex PCR, the TCRdb table keeps only in-frame clones and is missing some. The sample shows 25,000 to 35,000 clones, around 80% of them seen only once. The sequencing input was memory CD4+ T cells from blood. These receptors were taken from a human donor in good health. Both conserved end residues are trimmed from each CDR3. The size field is filled for only some rows; it gives once, few, many or a size class.

clone_size v_call cdr3_aa
- TRBV6-5 ASSAAGATGGVF
- TRBV7-9 ASSLAVTGIDSTDTQY
- TRBV19 ASSRGAGPTDTQY
- TRBV5-6 ASSGTGLTYQV
- TRBV7-2 ASRTTPSSYEQY
- TRBV6-5 ASSYTQGSREKLF
few TRBV2 ASSPDFYEQY
- TRBV11-2 ASSPLRRETSYEQY
- TRBV2 ASRKGLAVGYADTQY
- TRBV28 ASSLAGAVGEAF
- TRBV5-1 ASSLSRENEQF
few TRBV27 ASSFHNRWEAF
- TRBV14 ASSQGQVRTDTQY
- TRBV28 ASSFGGHQDTEAF
- TRBV29-1 SVEEDSCYGYT
- TRBV18 ASSQTTGVDGYT
- TRBV28 ASSFSTNRPGYT
- TRBV19 ASHPPPGTFPYGYT
- TRBV5-5 ASSWGLLLAKNIQY
- TRBV4-1 ASSQAGLAGVGTGELF
- TRBV11-2 ASRNGLGVGNEQF
- TRBV5-4 ASGRDGANYGYT
- TRBV11-2 ASSLIGVSAGAYEQY
- TRBV6-6 ASRGTGNTIY
- TRBV2 ASTGLAGVSVDEQF
- TRBV5-1 ASSFEGRLSEAF
- TRBV27 ASSLRPTSPGQGNYGYT
- TRBV5-1 ASSSQGQDPYGYT
- TRBV5-1 ASSSSGPGPDTQY
- TRBV6-5 ASRTGQGYYGYT
- TRBV29-1 SVGDRGVGSYNEQF
- TRBV11-1 ASSLRLADTQY
- TRBV5-6 ASSLDRGSGRLNTGELF
- TRBV11-2 ASSLQRNTEAF
- TRBV18 ASSPSTGRAQRKNTEAF
- TRBV30 ACGTGRDQPQH
once TRBV6-1 ASSELDLGGSTQY